These 2 T cell receptor beta chains originate from one sample sequenced in a study of blood T cell repertoires in COVID-19. Clones were sequenced by immunoSEQ multiplex PCR, and TCRdb holds only the in-frame ones, with some missing. The sample includes 100,000 to 150,000 clones, approximately 81% of them seen just once. The source material was peripheral blood. The receptors here all came from a woman aged 45 to 65 with acute or convalescent COVID-19.

This clone was detected once. The V call is TRBV30, the J call TRBJ2-7, with TRBD2 as a possible D gene (5 bases). Germline loops: CDR1 GTSNPN, CDR2 SVGIG (reference sequence). The CDR3 runs to 12 residues. The V gene lost 4 bases and the J gene lost 9 bases, with 16 bases spanning the gap. CDR3 DNA: TGTGCCTGGAACCCGACGGGGAAGGGGCAGTACTTC. Encoded protein: CAWNPTGKGQYF.

The rearrangement uses TRBV19 and TRBJ2-2, with 10 bases that match TRBD2. The V gene's germline CDR1 is LNHDA and CDR2 SQIVND (reference sequence). Trimming cost V 0 bases and J 5 bases; bases outside gene matches: 0. This CDR3 has 15 amino acids. CDR3 protein: CASSIEAGGTGELFF. The DNA of the CDR3 is TGTGCCAGTAGTATAGAAGCGGGGGGGACCGGGGAGCTGTTTTTT.